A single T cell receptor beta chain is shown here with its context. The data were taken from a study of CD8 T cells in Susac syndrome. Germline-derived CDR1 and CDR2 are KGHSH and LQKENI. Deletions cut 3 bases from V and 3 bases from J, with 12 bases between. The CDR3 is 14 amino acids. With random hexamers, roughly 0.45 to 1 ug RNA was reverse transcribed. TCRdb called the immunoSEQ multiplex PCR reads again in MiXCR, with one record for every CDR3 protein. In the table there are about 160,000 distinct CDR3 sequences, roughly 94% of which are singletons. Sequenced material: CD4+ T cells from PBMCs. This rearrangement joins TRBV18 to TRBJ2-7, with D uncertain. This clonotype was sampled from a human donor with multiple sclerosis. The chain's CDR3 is CASSPLAENYEQYF. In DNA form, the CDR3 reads TGTGCCAGCTCACCTTTGGCAGAGAACTACGAGCAGTACTTC.